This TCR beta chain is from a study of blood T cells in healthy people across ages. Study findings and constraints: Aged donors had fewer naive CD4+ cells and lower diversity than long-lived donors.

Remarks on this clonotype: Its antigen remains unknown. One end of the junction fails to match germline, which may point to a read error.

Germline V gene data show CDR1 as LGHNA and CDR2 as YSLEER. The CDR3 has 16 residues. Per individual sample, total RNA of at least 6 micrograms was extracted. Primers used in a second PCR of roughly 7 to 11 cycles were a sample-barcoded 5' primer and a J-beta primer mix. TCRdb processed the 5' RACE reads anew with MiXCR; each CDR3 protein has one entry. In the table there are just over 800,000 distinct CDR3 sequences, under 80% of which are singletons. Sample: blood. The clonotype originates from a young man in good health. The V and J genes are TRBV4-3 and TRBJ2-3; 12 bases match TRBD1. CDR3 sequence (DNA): TGCGCCAGCAGCCAGGGGACAGGGGGCTACACAGATGCGCAGTATTTT. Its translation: CASSQGTGGYTDAQYF.